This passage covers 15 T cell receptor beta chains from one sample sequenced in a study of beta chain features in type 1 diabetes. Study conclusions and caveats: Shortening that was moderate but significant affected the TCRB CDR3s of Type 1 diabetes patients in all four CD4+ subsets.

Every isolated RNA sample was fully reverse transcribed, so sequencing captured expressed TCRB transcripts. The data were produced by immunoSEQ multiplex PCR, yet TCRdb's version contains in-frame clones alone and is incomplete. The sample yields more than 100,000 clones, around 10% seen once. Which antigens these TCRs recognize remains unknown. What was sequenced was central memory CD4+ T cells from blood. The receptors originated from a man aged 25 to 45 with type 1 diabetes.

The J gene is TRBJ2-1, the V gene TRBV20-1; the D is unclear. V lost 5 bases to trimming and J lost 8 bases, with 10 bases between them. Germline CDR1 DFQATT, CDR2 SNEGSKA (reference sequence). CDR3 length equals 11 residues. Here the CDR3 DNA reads TGCAGTGCTTTTAATCGGGATGAGCAGTTCTTC. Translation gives CSAFNRDEQFF.

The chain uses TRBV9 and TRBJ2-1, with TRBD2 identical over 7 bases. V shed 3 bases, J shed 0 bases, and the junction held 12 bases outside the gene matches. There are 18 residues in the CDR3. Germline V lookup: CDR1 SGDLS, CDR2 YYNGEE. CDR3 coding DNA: TGTGCCAGCAGCGCCCGAGACCCAGCGGGAAGCTCCTACAATGAGCAGTTCTTC. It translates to CASSARDPAGSSYNEQFF.

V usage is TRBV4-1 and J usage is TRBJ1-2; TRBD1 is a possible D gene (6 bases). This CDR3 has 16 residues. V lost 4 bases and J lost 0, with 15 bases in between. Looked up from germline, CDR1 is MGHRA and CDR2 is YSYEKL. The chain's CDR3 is CASSPGTIIANYGYTF. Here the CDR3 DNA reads TGCGCCAGCAGCCCAGGGACAATCATAGCTAACTATGGCTACACCTTC.

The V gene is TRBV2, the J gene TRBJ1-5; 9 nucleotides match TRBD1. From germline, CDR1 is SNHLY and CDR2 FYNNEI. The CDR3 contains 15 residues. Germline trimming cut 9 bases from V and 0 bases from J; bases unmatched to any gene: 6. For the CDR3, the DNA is TGTGCCAGTGATTTGACAGGGGGTAGCAATCAGCCCCAGCATTTT. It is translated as CASDLTGGSNQPQHF.

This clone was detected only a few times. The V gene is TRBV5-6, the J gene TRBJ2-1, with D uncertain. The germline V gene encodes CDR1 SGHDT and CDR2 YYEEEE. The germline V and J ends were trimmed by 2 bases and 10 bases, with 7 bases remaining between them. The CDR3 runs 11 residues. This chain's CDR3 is CASSLLEEQFF. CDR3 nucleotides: TGTGCCAGCAGCTTACTTGAGGAGCAGTTCTTC. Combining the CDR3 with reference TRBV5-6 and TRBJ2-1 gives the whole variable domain DAGVTQSPTHLIKTRGQQVTLRCSPKSGHDTVSWYQQALGQGPQFIFQYYEEEERQRGNFPDRFSGHQFPNYSSELNVNALLLGDSALYLCASSLLEEQFFGPGTRLTVL.

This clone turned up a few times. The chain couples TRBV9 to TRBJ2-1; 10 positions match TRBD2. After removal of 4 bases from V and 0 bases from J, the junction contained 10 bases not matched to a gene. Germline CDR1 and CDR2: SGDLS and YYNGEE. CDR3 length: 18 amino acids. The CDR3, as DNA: TGTGCCAGCAGCAAACTAGCGGGGTCGACGAGCTCCTACAATGAGCAGTTCTTC. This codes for CASSKLAGSTSSYNEQFF.

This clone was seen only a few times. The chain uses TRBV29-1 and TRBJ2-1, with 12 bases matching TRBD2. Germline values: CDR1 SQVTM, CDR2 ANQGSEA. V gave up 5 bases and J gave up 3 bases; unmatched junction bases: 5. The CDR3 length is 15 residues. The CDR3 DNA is TGCAGCGTTAGGAGGACTAGCGGGGTCTACAATGAGCAGTTCTTC. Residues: CSVRRTSGVYNEQFF.

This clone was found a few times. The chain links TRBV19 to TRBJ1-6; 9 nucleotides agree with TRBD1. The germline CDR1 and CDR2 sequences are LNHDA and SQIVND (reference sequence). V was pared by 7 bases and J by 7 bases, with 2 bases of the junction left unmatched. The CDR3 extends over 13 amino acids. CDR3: CASIGQGNSPLHF. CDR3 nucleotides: TGTGCCAGTATCGGACAGGGGAATTCACCCCTCCACTTT.

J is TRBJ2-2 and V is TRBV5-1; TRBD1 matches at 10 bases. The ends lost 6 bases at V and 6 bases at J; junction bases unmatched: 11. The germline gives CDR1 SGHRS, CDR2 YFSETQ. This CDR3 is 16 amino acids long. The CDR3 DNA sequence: TGCGCCAGCACAGCAGACAGGGGGCTTATAGCCGGGGAGCTGTTTTTT. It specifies CASTADRGLIAGELFF.

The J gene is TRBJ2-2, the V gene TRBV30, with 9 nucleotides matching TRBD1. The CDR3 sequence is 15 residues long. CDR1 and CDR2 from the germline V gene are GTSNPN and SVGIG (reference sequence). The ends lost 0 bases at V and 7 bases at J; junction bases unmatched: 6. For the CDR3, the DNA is TGTGCCTGGAGTGTACAGGGGGCAGGGGTCGGGGAGCTGTTTTTT. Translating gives CAWSVQGAGVGELFF.

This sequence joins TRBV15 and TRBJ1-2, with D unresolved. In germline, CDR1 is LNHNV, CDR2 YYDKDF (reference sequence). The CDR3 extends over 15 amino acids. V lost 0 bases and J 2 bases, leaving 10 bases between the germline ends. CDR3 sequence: CATSREIGQNYGYTF. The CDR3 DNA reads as TGTGCCACCAGCAGAGAGATTGGGCAGAACTATGGCTACACCTTC.

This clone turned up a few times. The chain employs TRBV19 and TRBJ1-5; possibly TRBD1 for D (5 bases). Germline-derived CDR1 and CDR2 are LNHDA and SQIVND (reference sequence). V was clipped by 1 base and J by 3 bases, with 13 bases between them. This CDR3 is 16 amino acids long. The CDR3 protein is CASSIVGGVVNQPQHF. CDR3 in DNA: TGTGCCAGTAGTATAGTCGGAGGGGTAGTCAATCAGCCCCAGCATTTT.

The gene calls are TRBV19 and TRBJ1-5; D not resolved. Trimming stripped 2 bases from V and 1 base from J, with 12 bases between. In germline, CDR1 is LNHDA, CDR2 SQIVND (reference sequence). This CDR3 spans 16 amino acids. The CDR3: CASSISPGLSNQPQHF. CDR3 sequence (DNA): TGTGCCAGTAGTATAAGTCCGGGTCTAAGCAATCAGCCCCAGCATTTT.

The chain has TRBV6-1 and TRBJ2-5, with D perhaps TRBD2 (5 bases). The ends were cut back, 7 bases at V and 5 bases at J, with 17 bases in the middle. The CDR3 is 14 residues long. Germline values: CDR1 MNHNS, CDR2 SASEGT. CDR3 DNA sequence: TGTGCCAGCAACAACCGCTTGGGCGGGGAGACCCAGTACTTC. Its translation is CASNNRLGGETQYF.

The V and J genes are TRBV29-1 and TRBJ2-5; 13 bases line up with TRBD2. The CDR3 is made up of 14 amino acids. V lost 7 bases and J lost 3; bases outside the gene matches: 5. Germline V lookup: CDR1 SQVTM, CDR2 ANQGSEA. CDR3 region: CSGSGTSGEETQYF. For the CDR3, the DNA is TGCAGCGGATCCGGGACTAGCGGGGAAGAGACCCAGTACTTC.